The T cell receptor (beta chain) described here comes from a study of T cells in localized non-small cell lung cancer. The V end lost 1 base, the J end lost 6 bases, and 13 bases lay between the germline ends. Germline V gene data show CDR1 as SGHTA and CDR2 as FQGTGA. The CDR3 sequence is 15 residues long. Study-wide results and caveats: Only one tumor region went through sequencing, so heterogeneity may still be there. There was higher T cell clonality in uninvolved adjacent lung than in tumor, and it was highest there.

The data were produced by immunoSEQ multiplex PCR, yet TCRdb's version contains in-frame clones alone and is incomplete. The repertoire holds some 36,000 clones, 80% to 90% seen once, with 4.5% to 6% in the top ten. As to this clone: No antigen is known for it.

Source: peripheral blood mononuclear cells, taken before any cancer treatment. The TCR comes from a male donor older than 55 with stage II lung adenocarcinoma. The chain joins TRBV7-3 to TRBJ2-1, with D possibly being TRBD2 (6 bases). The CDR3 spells CASSLSSGWGNEQFF. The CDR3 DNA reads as TGTGCCAGCAGCTTAAGTAGCGGATGGGGCAATGAGCAGTTCTTC. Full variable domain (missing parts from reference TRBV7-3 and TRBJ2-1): GAGVSQTPSNKVTEKGKYVELRCDPISGHTALYWYRQSLGQGPEFLIYFQGTGAADDSGLPNDRFFAVRPEGSVSTLKIQRTERGDSAVYLCASSLSSGWGNEQFFGPGTRLTVL.